The clone carrying this TCR beta chain is medium-sized by share. Antigen: not known. Full-length variable regions came from constant-region reverse primers plus semi-nested Nested Universal Primer A PCR. TCRdb re-analysed the 5' RACE reads in MiXCR, keeping a single row per CDR3 protein. The profile covers 7,300 or so distinct CDR3 sequences, with roughly 40% appearing a single time and around 4.8% taken by the ten largest. The length of the CDR3 is 14 residues. V was clipped by 4 bases and J by 5 bases; unmatched bases: 9. In germline, CDR1 is DFQATT, CDR2 SNEGSKA (reference sequence). Study findings and constraints: The TCR gene usage of tumor memory CD4+ T cells clustered together with blood and lymph node memory CD4+ cells and with lymph node naive CD4+ cells.

Sequenced: memory CD4+ T cells sorted from blood. Specified subset: memory CD4+ T cells, CD4+CD45RO+CD25-. The TCR was taken from a female donor with breast cancer. The J gene is TRBJ1-2, the V gene TRBV20-1, with 8 bases aligning to TRBD1. CDR3 residues: CSATPRTGKYGYTF. The CDR3 nucleotides are TGCAGTGCTACCCCACGGACAGGGAAGTATGGCTACACCTTC.